The 13 T cell receptor beta chains given below trace back to one sample, sequenced in a study of blood T cells in healthy people across ages. Sample-barcoded 5' priming and a J-beta primer mix drove a second PCR of 7 to 11 cycles. Each CDR3 protein gets one entry after TCRdb re-called the 5' RACE reads with MiXCR. The sample has roughly 680,000 distinct CDR3 sequences, around 20% seen once. Sequencing input: blood. The receptors were gathered from a man between 65 and 80 years old in good health.

This clonotype was seen just once. The rearrangement uses TRBV6-2 or TRBV6-3 and TRBJ2-1, with D uncertain. Germline V gives CDR1 MNHEY, CDR2 SVGEGT. This CDR3 region has 11 residues. V lost 0 bases to trimming and J lost 9 bases, with 3 bases between them. CDR3 nucleotides: TGTGCCAGCAGTTACTCTAGTGAGCAGTTCTTC. Translating gives CASSYSSEQFF.

This clonotype was recorded a few times. The chain carries TRBV14 and TRBJ1-2; no reliable D call. This CDR3 is built from 14 residues. Per the germline V gene, CDR1 is SGHDN and CDR2 is FVKESK. Trimming stripped 0 bases from V and 4 bases from J, with 9 bases between. The CDR3 loop reads CASSQDWRAYGYTF. The CDR3 bases are TGTGCCAGCAGCCAAGATTGGCGCGCCTATGGCTACACCTTC.

This clonotype turned up a few times. This CDR3 is CASTNRGRETQYF. CDR3 DNA sequence: TGTGCCAGCACTAACAGGGGGCGGGAGACCCAGTACTTC. V gene TRBV6-1 combines with J gene TRBJ2-5; 9 bases match TRBD1. In germline, CDR1 is MNHNS, CDR2 SASEGT. The CDR3 has 13 amino acids. Germline trimming cut 7 bases from V and 5 bases from J; bases unmatched to any gene: 5.

Regarding this clonotype: Germline and junction disagree at one end, which may indicate a read error. The J gene is TRBJ2-5, the V gene TRBV27; possibly TRBD1 for D (6 bases). Germline loops: CDR1 MNHEY, CDR2 SMNVEV (reference sequence). CDR3 size: 14 residues. The CDR3 coding sequence is TGTACCAGCAGTTTAGGGGGTAACCAAGAGACCCAGTACTTC. It encodes CTSSLGGNQETQYF.

This chain uses TRBV7-9 with TRBJ2-1; 16 bases line up with TRBD2. The V and J ends lost 5 bases and 10 bases, in that order; junction bases with no gene match: 8. Germline V gene data show CDR1 as SEHNR and CDR2 as FQNEAQ (reference sequence). The CDR3 covers 16 residues. This chain's CDR3 is CASSPGTSGRAVEQFF. For the CDR3, the DNA is TGTGCCAGCAGCCCCGGGACTAGCGGGAGGGCCGTAGAGCAGTTCTTC.

This clonotype has a count of ten or more. V usage is TRBV28 and J usage is TRBJ2-6; TRBD1 aligns across 7 bases. After removal of 5 bases from V and 4 bases from J, the junction contained 5 bases not matched to a gene. The CDR3 has 15 amino acids. Per germline, CDR1 MDHEN and CDR2 SYDVKM. Here the CDR3 DNA reads TGTGCCAGCAGTCCACAGGGGTGGGGGGCCAACGTCCTGACTTTC. The encoded protein is CASSPQGWGANVLTF. Looking up the rest from reference TRBV28 and TRBJ2-6 gives the full variable domain: DVKVTQSSRYLVKRTGEKVFLECVQDMDHENMFWYRQDPGLGLRLIYFSYDVKMKEKGDIPEGYSVSREKKERFSLILESASTNQTSMYLCASSPQGWGANVLTFGAGSRLTVL.

The V gene is TRBV5-1, the J gene TRBJ2-5; maybe TRBD2 (5 bases). Trimming removed 0 bases from V and 3 bases from J, with 9 bases in between. The CDR3 consists of 14 residues. The germline V gene encodes CDR1 SGHRS and CDR2 YFSETQ. The CDR3 DNA is TGCGCCAGCAGCTTGGTAGCGATGGAAGAGACCCAGTACTTC. It specifies CASSLVAMEETQYF.

DNA for the CDR3: TGTGCCAGCAGCCAAGACGGTCTTGATGAGCAGTTCTTC. Its protein is CASSQDGLDEQFF. The chain uses TRBV3-1 and TRBJ2-5; D is uncertain. Judging by the DNA end, TRBJ2-1 fits better; the J call may be wrong. Germline CDR1 and CDR2: LGHDT and YNNKEL (reference sequence). The CDR3 is made up of 13 amino acids.

This clonotype was seen repeatedly, ten times or more. In nucleotides, the CDR3 is TGTGCCAGCAGTTTACGGCAGGGGGCCCCCAACAAAGAGACCCAGTACTTC. The encoded protein is CASSLRQGAPNKETQYF. The rearrangement joins TRBV12-3 or TRBV12-4 to TRBJ2-5; TRBD1 matches at 8 bases. The V gene end was trimmed by 2 bases and the J gene end by 3 bases; junction bases not matched to a gene: 11. CDR3 length: 17 amino acids.

This clonotype appeared a few times. Just one base apart from a much larger clone, this may be a read error. This chain joins TRBV28 and TRBJ1-4, with D hard to call. Germline V CDR1 and CDR2: MDHEN, SYDVKM. The length of the CDR3 is 10 residues. V was clipped by 8 bases and J by 8 bases, with 6 bases between them. Here the CDR3 reads CASRGEKLFF. The CDR3 coding sequence is TGTGCCAGCCGTGGCGAAAAACTGTTTTTT.

This clonotype occurred a few times. This chain connects TRBV7-8 to TRBJ2-1; 8 bases fit TRBD1. V lost 5 bases to trimming and J lost 7 bases; unmatched junction nucleotides: 10. CDR1 and CDR2 from the germline V gene are SGHVS and FQNEAQ. The CDR3 has 15 amino acids. The CDR3 DNA follows: TGTGCCAGCAGCCCGAGACAGGGGAGTCGGAATGAGCAGTTCTTC. Protein product: CASSPRQGSRNEQFF.

The chain is built from TRBV7-9 and TRBJ2-5; D is undetermined. The CDR3 is 13 amino acids. Germline CDR1 SEHNR, CDR2 FQNEAQ (reference sequence). Trimming removed 1 base from V and 4 bases from J, with 7 bases in between. CDR3: CASSLEDLETQYF. In nucleotides, the CDR3 is TGTGCCAGCAGCTTAGAGGATCTAGAGACCCAGTACTTC.

This clonotype was observed a few times. J is TRBJ2-6 and V is TRBV20-1, with D unresolved. The CDR3 is made up of 15 amino acids. CDR1 and CDR2 from the germline V gene are DFQATT and SNEGSKA (reference sequence). Deletions cut 0 bases from V and 0 bases from J, with 6 bases between. The CDR3 nucleotides are TGCAGTGCTAGAGATCGGAGCTCTGGGGCCAACGTCCTGACTTTC. It encodes CSARDRSSGANVLTF.